The sequence of this T cell receptor (beta chain) was determined in a study of response to subunit inactivated influenza vaccine. Study-level findings and limits: Every seasonal influenza vaccination brings in few new T cells, the authors suggested.

TCRdb redid the calling of the RT-PCR reads with MiXCR, one entry per CDR3 protein. The sample yields 650,000 to 800,000 distinct CDR3 sequences, roughly 14% seen once. Trimming at V came to 7 bases and at J to 8 bases, leaving 11 bases not matched to a gene. This CDR3 has 15 amino acids. In germline, CDR1 is KGHDR, CDR2 SFDVKD. There are a few counts of this clonotype. What it recognizes is unknown. The specimen comprised PBMCs from blood, sampled approximately 15 days before vaccination. This sequence originates from a man aged 50 to 59 who received an inactivated influenza vaccine. The chain couples TRBV24-1 to TRBJ2-1, with 9 bases fitting TRBD1. This chain's CDR3 is CATRPGQGGQDEQFF. The CDR3, as DNA: TGTGCCACCAGACCGGGACAGGGAGGTCAGGATGAGCAGTTCTTC.